This entry is about one T cell receptor (beta chain). What it recognizes is unknown. The germline V gene has CDR1 SEHNR and CDR2 FQNEAQ (reference sequence). Losses at the gene ends were 10 bases for V and 3 bases for J; bases not matched to a gene: 6. This CDR3 contains 12 residues. This specimen belongs to a study of CD8 T cell repertoires and HIV-1 epitope variants. About the study: Each of Twenty-five Gag and Nef epitope peptides stimulated a separate culture. Epitopes were three Gag families plus Nef HW9 and YT9. An uncultured baseline aliquot held 1M T cells. Study conclusions and caveats: Most of the nine antigen-specific clonotypes appeared cross-reactive to autologous or escape variants.

Generated by immunoSEQ multiplex PCR, the TCRdb table keeps only in-frame clones and is missing some. The sample lists about 5,000 clones; 64% were seen once. The receptor's source is a male donor with HIV. The rearrangement uses TRBV7-9 and TRBJ2-7, with 7 bases lining up with TRBD1. Sequenced sample: cultured CD8+ T cells derived from PBMCs. The CDR3 DNA follows: TGTGCCACAGGAGGACAGGTCTACGAGCAGTACTTC. Translated: CATGGQVYEQYF.